Many counts were recorded for the clone carrying this T cell receptor beta chain. Its antigen is not identified. These data are taken from a study of breast tumors, draining lymph nodes, adjacent tissues. Notes on the study in general: That most tumor T cells come from lymph nodes remained unproven. Luminal-like breast cancer showed significantly higher tumor–nontumor repertoire similarity than basal-like. Most tumor T cells seemingly derive from lymph node, then expand in tumor. Tumors had less TCR diversity than lymph nodes, more than nontumor tissue.

The lymph nodes were axillary draining lymph nodes from breast cancer patients. In germline, CDR1 is SGHTA, CDR2 FQGNSA. V dropped 5 bases and J dropped 5 bases, with 16 bases sitting between them. The CDR3 is 15 residues long. TCRdb reprocessed the multiplex PCR reads with MiXCR, giving one entry per CDR3 protein. The sample carries under 300,000 distinct CDR3 sequences, 34% recorded once. The TCR was taken from a female donor with breast cancer. Some clones in this sample may be carry-over from other donors' samples. This chain links TRBV7-2 with TRBJ2-1; no clear D. Sequences were obtained from axillary lymph node tissue. The CDR3 sequence: CASSVGSGRHNEQFF. In DNA form, the CDR3 reads TGTGCCAGCAGCGTAGGTTCTGGACGCCACAATGAGCAGTTCTTC.